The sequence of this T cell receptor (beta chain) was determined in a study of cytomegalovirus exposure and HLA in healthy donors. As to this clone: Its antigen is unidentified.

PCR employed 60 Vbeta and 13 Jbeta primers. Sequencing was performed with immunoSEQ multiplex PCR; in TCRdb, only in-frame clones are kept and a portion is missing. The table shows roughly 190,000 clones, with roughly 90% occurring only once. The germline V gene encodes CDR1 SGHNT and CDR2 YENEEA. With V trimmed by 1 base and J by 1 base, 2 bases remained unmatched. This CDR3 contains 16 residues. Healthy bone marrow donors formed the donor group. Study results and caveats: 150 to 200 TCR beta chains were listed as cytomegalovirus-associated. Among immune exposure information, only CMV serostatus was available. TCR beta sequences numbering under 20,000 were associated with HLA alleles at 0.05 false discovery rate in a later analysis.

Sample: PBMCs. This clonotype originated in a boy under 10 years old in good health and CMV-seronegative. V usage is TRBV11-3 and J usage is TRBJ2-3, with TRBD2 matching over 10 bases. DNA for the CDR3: TGTGCCAGCAGCTTAGCCGGGACTAGCGGCACAGATACGCAGTATTTT. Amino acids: CASSLAGTSGTDTQYF.